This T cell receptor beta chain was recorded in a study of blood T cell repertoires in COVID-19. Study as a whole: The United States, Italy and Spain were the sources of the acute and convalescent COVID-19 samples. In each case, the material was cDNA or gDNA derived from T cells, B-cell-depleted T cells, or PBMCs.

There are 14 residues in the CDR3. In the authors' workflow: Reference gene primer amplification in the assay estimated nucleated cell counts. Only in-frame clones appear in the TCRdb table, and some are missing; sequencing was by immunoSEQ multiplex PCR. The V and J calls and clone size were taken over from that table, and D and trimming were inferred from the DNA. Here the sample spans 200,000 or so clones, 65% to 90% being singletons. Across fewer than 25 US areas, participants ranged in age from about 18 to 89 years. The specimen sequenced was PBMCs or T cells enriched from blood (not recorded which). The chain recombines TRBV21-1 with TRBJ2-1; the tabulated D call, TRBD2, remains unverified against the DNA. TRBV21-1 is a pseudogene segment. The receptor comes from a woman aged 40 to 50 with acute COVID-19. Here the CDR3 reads CASSQGLEGDEQFF. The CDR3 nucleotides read TGTGCCAGCAGCCAAGGGCTAGAGGGCGATGAGCAGTTCTTC.